The source of this TCR beta chain is a study of pediatric ulcerative colitis. Background on the study: Ulcerative colitis patients had pancolitis or left-sided colitis, with confirming histology.

Comment on this clone: Its antigen is currently unknown.

The diagnostic colonoscopy in ulcerative colitis patients preceded any immunosuppressive treatment. Study-wide results and caveats: A couple of rectal clonotypes were found only in ulcerative colitis patients, all of them.

V lost 4 bases and J lost 6; bases outside the gene matches: 7. This CDR3 contains 14 residues. Germline V gene data show CDR1 as SGHDT and CDR2 as YYEEEE. The survey-level immunoSEQ assay was used. Some clones are missing from TCRdb's copy, which holds only in-frame ones; the method was immunoSEQ multiplex PCR. The sample lists 55,000 to 75,000 clones, about 86% occurring once. The sequenced sample consisted of blood. This rearrangement joins TRBV5-6 to TRBJ2-7, with TRBD2 matching over 10 bases. This TCR derives from a boy aged 5-17 years with severe ulcerative colitis. The DNA of the CDR3 is TGTGCCAGCAGCACCGGGACTAGCGTCGCCGAGCAGTACTTC. It codes for CASSTGTSVAEQYF.